The rows below give T cell receptor beta chains drawn from one sample of a study of T cells expressing NK-cell markers. TCRdb reprocessed the 5' RACE reads and reports one entry per CDR3 protein, with no DNA. This sample contains a few hundred thousand distinct CDR3 sequences. The source material was blood T cells: a sorted CD56 or NKG2C T cell subset, CD4+ or CD8+ T cells, or bulk PBMC T cells (not recorded which). These receptors were taken from a man in his late teens or twenties in good health. Both conserved end residues are part of each CDR3. Each record gives: J gene, V gene, CDR3 protein.

J gene: TRBJ2-5
V gene: TRBV6-5
CDR3 protein: CASSYFRGGKETQYF

J gene: TRBJ2-1
V gene: TRBV12-3/TRBV12-4
CDR3 protein: CASSFVGGPHNEQFF

J gene: TRBJ2-2
V gene: TRBV6-2/TRBV6-3
CDR3 protein: CASSYTERAGELFF

J gene: TRBJ1-5
V gene: TRBV7-8
CDR3 protein: CASSLYHPMADQPQHF

J gene: TRBJ1-4
V gene: TRBV9
CDR3 protein: CASSASPDRGTGKLFF

J gene: TRBJ2-5
V gene: TRBV4-2
CDR3 protein: CASSQDLRSGHETQYF

J gene: TRBJ2-3
V gene: TRBV7-2
CDR3 protein: CASSPTSGLGTDTQYF

J gene: TRBJ2-7
V gene: TRBV7-9
CDR3 protein: CASSLVTGRGRYEQYF

J gene: TRBJ2-1
V gene: TRBV19
CDR3 protein: CASSPQGLAGGYNEQFF

J gene: TRBJ1-5
V gene: TRBV5-1
CDR3 protein: CASRRDRGLNQPQHF

J gene: TRBJ2-5
V gene: TRBV5-6
CDR3 protein: CASSPTRAETQYF

J gene: TRBJ2-7
V gene: TRBV12-3/TRBV12-4
CDR3 protein: CASSFGGTSSYEQYF

J gene: TRBJ2-2
V gene: TRBV24-1
CDR3 protein: CATSDLVGTVNTGELFF

J gene: TRBJ2-3
V gene: TRBV12-3/TRBV12-4
CDR3 protein: CASSLNSGARTDTQYF

J gene: TRBJ2-1
V gene: TRBV29-1
CDR3 protein: CSVDGGLAGHNEQFF

J gene: TRBJ1-1
V gene: TRBV20-1
CDR3 protein: CSVFTPGNTEAFF

J gene: TRBJ2-7
V gene: TRBV4-2
CDR3 protein: CASSQDTTEQYF

J gene: TRBJ2-1
V gene: TRBV7-2
CDR3 protein: CASSLIAVDEQFF

J gene: TRBJ2-3
V gene: TRBV24-1
CDR3 protein: CATSDLGQKATDTQYF

J gene: TRBJ2-5
V gene: TRBV5-1
CDR3 protein: CASSLLSGLRSETQYF

J gene: TRBJ2-5
V gene: TRBV9
CDR3 protein: CASSPGGFAVVGEETQYF

J gene: TRBJ2-1
V gene: TRBV7-2
CDR3 protein: CASSLYPPVQFF

J gene: TRBJ2-2
V gene: TRBV12-3/TRBV12-4
CDR3 protein: CASSFGSWMGSDTGELFF

J gene: TRBJ2-1
V gene: TRBV20-1
CDR3 protein: CSADSGGWGNEQFF

J gene: TRBJ2-7
V gene: TRBV5-1
CDR3 protein: CASSLEGHLTYEQYF

J gene: TRBJ2-1
V gene: TRBV12-3/TRBV12-4
CDR3 protein: CASSGWYEQFF

J gene: TRBJ2-1
V gene: TRBV28
CDR3 protein: CASSVYQSQYNEQFF

J gene: TRBJ1-4
V gene: TRBV7-9
CDR3 protein: CASSFSKGFATNEKLFF

J gene: TRBJ1-1
V gene: TRBV25-1
CDR3 protein: CASSDLTLRAFF

J gene: TRBJ2-2
V gene: TRBV5-1
CDR3 protein: CASSSISGGTGELFF

J gene: TRBJ2-3
V gene: TRBV11-1
CDR3 protein: CASSMRTSGNTDTQYF

J gene: TRBJ2-2
V gene: TRBV20-1
CDR3 protein: CSASRQPANTGELFF

J gene: TRBJ2-5
V gene: TRBV20-1
CDR3 protein: CSASRQKETQYF

J gene: TRBJ2-2
V gene: TRBV10-3
CDR3 protein: CATTSTATGELFF

J gene: TRBJ2-2
V gene: TRBV11-2
CDR3 protein: CASSLLIIIGTNTGELFF

J gene: TRBJ1-1
V gene: TRBV24-1
CDR3 protein: CATSDPSLDTEAFF

J gene: TRBJ2-3
V gene: TRBV20-1
CDR3 protein: CSASSVGGGLADTQYF

J gene: TRBJ1-4
V gene: TRBV5-5
CDR3 protein: CASSSYRETNEKLFF

J gene: TRBJ2-1
V gene: TRBV3-1
CDR3 protein: CASSHPGLAGVEQFF

J gene: TRBJ2-7
V gene: TRBV12-3/TRBV12-4
CDR3 protein: CASSLGNRGIGEQYF

J gene: TRBJ2-1
V gene: TRBV20-1
CDR3 protein: CSARPSTSGIVDEQFF

J gene: TRBJ2-3
V gene: TRBV20-1
CDR3 protein: CSAREYEGGGTDTQYF

J gene: TRBJ2-3
V gene: TRBV5-1
CDR3 protein: CASRTQSSTDTQYF

J gene: TRBJ2-1
V gene: TRBV28
CDR3 protein: CASSLVSQYNEQFF

J gene: TRBJ2-1
V gene: TRBV11-2
CDR3 protein: CASSLVSGLGNNEQFF

J gene: TRBJ2-3
V gene: TRBV4-3
CDR3 protein: CASSRTASADTQYF

J gene: TRBJ2-6
V gene: TRBV25-1
CDR3 protein: CASRAPSGVPGANVLTF

J gene: TRBJ2-7
V gene: TRBV10-3
CDR3 protein: CAISEPIQGLSSYEQYF

J gene: TRBJ2-4
V gene: TRBV28
CDR3 protein: CASSPFGDSTKNIQYF

J gene: TRBJ1-2
V gene: TRBV6-1
CDR3 protein: CASRTGTFNYGYTF

J gene: TRBJ2-7
V gene: TRBV3-1
CDR3 protein: CASSLRDRVDSQYF

J gene: TRBJ1-2
V gene: TRBV12-3/TRBV12-4
CDR3 protein: CASSLGQESYGYTF

J gene: TRBJ1-6
V gene: TRBV15
CDR3 protein: CATSRDQGGNSPLHF

J gene: TRBJ2-1
V gene: TRBV21-1
CDR3 protein: CASSKIGSASSYNEQFF

J gene: TRBJ2-2
V gene: TRBV5-1
CDR3 protein: CASSQSAKLNTGELFF